This TCR beta chain comes out of a study of post-analysis software for immune sequencing data. Researchers reported that TCR beta cDNA libraries carried unique molecular identifiers. TCRdb called the PCR reads again in MiXCR, with one record for every CDR3 protein. The data hold roughly 650,000 distinct CDR3 sequences, with over 45% observed a single time. From germline, CDR1 is MNHEY and CDR2 SVGEGT. The V end lost 0 bases, the J end lost 3 bases, and 8 bases lay between the germline ends. The CDR3 runs to 14 residues. Notes on this clonotype: Its target is unknown.

Whole-study results and caveats: People with multiple sclerosis had a significantly lower normalized Chao1 diversity than controls did. Several TRBV segments (TRBV5-6, TRBV5-1 and TRBV20-1 among them) occurred more frequently in patients than in controls.

The receptor's source is a girl aged 2-10 years with multiple sclerosis. The chain recombines TRBV6-2 or TRBV6-3 with TRBJ1-2; D is possibly TRBD1 (5 bases). The sample consisted of blood. The CDR3 DNA reads TGTGCCAGCAGTTACTCGGGGGTCTACTATGGCTACACCTTC. Translating gives CASSYSGVYYGYTF.